A selection of T cell receptor beta chains follows, all from one sample in a study of blood T cells in healthy people across ages. TCRdb reprocessed the 5' RACE reads with MiXCR, giving one entry per CDR3 protein. The repertoire includes 1.2 million to 1.5 million distinct CDR3 sequences, 35% to 45% of them detected once, and 7% to 9% sits in the top ten. Sequenced sample: blood. All receptors derive from a woman aged 18-29 years in good health. CDR3s include the opening cysteine and the closing phenylalanine or tryptophan. A D gene is named only where the DNA matches it firmly. Some rows have no size entry. The others give once, few or many, or a class for an expanded clone.

d_gene	v_gene	j_gene	abundance	len	CDR3aa	CDR3nt
NA	TRBV11-2	TRBJ2-7	many	15	CASSSLGREDYEQYF	TGTGCCAGCAGCTCCCTCGGGCGTGAGGACTACGAGCAGTACTTC
NA	TRBV7-9	TRBJ2-4	NA	12	CAGLRTTYKQYF	TGTGCCGGCCTCCGGACAACCTACAAGCAGTACTTC
NA	TRBV28	TRBJ1-3	NA	15	CASSWTTELPNTIYF	TGTGCCAGCAGTTGGACTACAGAGTTGCCAAACACCATATATTTT
NA	TRBV27	TRBJ2-5	NA	15	CASSLGRRYQETQYF	TGTGCCAGCTCGTTGGGAAGGAGGTACCAAGAGACCCAGTACTTC
NA	TRBV15	TRBJ2-7	few	14	CATSRDLSSYEQYF	TGTGCCACCAGCAGAGACCTGAGCTCCTACGAGCAGTACTTC
TRBD2	TRBV27	TRBJ2-7	NA	16	CASSTGTSGRVYEQYF	TGTGCCAGCAGTACTGGGACTAGCGGGAGGGTGTACGAGCAGTACTTC
TRBD2	TRBV15	TRBJ2-7	NA	16	CATSREKSGGPYEQYF	TGTGCCACCAGCAGAGAGAAGAGCGGGGGACCGTACGAGCAGTACTTC
NA	TRBV20-1	TRBJ1-1	NA	14	CSAGGRNQNTEAFF	TGCAGTGCTGGGGGACGGAATCAGAACACTGAAGCTTTCTTT
TRBD1	TRBV12-5	TRBJ2-7	NA	18	CASGYNTDRDRVSHEQYF	TGTGCTAGTGGTTACAATACCGACCGGGACAGGGTTAGCCACGAGCAGTACTTC
NA	TRBV25-1	TRBJ2-1	NA	14	CASSEFSDWNEQFF	TGTGCCAGCAGTGAATTCTCGGATTGGAATGAGCAGTTCTTC